A selection of T cell receptor beta chains follows, all from one sample in a study of CD8 T cells in Susac syndrome. TCRdb reanalysed the immunoSEQ multiplex PCR reads using MiXCR and keeps one entry per CDR3 protein. The sample holds approximately 220,000 distinct CDR3 sequences, 95% seen once. Material: CD4+ T cells from PBMCs. These receptors were taken from a human donor with multiple sclerosis. The CDR3 runs from the conserved cysteine through the conserved F or W.

14 TRBV9 CASGGGQGLSPLHF
14 TRBV5-4 CASSLLSGRETQYF
13 TRBV6-5 CASSLFYNSPLHF
12 TRBV19 CASSIIRGEQYF
14 TRBV25-1 CASSELGQYNEQFF
18 TRBV7-3 CASSLRSKWTSGTDTQYF
15 TRBV7-8 CASSKATSWAETQYF
16 TRBV7-9 CASSPRRHSTPDTQYF
11 TRBV14 CASSHGDTQYF
12 TRBV29-1 CSVKEGAKPQHF
12 TRBV29-1 CSVGQTKNIQYF
14 TRBV9 CASSVGQGSWAQYF
16 TRBV30 CAWSATGETYNSPLHF
15 TRBV6-2/TRBV6-3 CASTDGSHSNQPQHF
14 TRBV20-1 CSARPGHKSETQYF
15 TRBV18 CASSPGQGPTYEQYF
14 TRBV15 CATSRERMNTEAFF
15 TRBV12-5 CASGSSSWERETQYF
12 TRBV12-3/TRBV12-4 CASSTELDTQYF
12 TRBV6-2/TRBV6-3 CASSYGDTGQYF
15 TRBV5-1 CASSPQRLTDSPLHF
18 TRBV7-9 CASSFGSGGIVTHNEQFF
16 TRBV2 CASSEAGQLITYGYTF
14 TRBV14 CASSIAGVTGELFF
12 TRBV25-1 CASSTQGGTQYF
14 TRBV6-5 CASRSTAVSYEQYF
14 TRBV6-5 CASSYRDGNYGYTF
11 TRBV30 CAWKLNYGYTF
13 TRBV30 CAWSVHGNQPQHF
12 TRBV29-1 CSVEASSEAQYF
13 TRBV5-1 CASRAPGYTEAFF
13 TRBV29-1 CSAGQAANYGYTF
17 TRBV12-3/TRBV12-4 CASSKGQLGSYNSPLHF
18 TRBV6-5 CASSYVQAPFSGANVLTF
15 TRBV12-3/TRBV12-4 CASTNDRGSTDTQYF
14 TRBV20-1 CSALVFLSGTEAFF
13 TRBV30 CAWSPQGRYGYTF
11 TRBV2 CAKTGNYGYTF
13 TRBV27 CASSFVVKDTQYF
13 TRBV12-3/TRBV12-4 CASSLEGTQPQHF
11 TRBV2 CASILGTEAFF
16 TRBV11-2 CASTLSIGGAPDTQYF
14 TRBV5-1 CASGADRGLYEQYF
19 TRBV12-3/TRBV12-4 CASSLFVLGGDKTTDTQYF